This section outlines one T cell receptor (beta chain) sequence together with its context. Germline V gene data show CDR1 as LGHDT and CDR2 as YNNKEL (reference sequence). This CDR3 has 13 residues. The junction had 6 bases not matched to a gene; V was cut back by 4 bases and J by 7 bases. The data are from a study of identical twins. Template switching, a step in the protocol, added a universal primer site, and cDNA carried unique molecular identifiers. TCRdb reanalysed the 5' RACE reads using MiXCR and keeps one entry per CDR3 protein. This table holds about 530,000 distinct CDR3 sequences, around 24% found once. These data also featured in a second study, about yellow fever vaccine responses in identical twins.

The J gene is TRBJ1-1, the V gene TRBV3-1; TRBD1 aligns across 7 bases. The sequence was obtained from a woman aged 18-29 years in good health. Sample: CD4+ T cells sorted from blood. The DNA for the CDR3 is TGTGCCAGCAGCCTTCGACAGGGCGTTGAAGCTTTCTTT. Its protein product is CASSLRQGVEAFF.